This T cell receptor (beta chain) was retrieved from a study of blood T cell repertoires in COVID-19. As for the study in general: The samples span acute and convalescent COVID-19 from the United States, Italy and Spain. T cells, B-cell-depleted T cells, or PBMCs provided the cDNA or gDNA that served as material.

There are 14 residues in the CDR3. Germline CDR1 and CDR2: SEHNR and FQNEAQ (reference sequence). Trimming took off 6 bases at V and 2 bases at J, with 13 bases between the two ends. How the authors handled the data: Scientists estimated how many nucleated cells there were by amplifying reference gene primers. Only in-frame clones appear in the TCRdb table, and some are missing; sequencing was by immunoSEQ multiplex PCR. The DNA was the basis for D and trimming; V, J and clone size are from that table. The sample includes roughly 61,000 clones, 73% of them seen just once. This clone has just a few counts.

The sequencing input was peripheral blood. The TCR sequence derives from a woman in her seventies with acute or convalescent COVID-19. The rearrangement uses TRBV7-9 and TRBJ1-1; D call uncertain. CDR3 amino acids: CASRPTEFNTEAFF. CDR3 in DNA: TGTGCCAGCAGACCCACAGAGTTTAACACTGAAGCTTTCTTT.